This T cell receptor beta chain was observed in a study of blood T cell repertoires in COVID-19. Sequencing used immunoSEQ multiplex PCR; TCRdb keeps in-frame clones, though not all of them. The table lists 140,000 or so clones, approximately 90% of them singletons. Germline trimming cut 7 bases from V and 6 bases from J; bases unmatched to any gene: 2. Per the germline V gene, CDR1 is SQVTM and CDR2 is ANQGSEA. The CDR3 totals 10 residues. This chain links TRBV29-1 with TRBJ1-1; the match to TRBD1 covers 7 bases. Material for sequencing was peripheral blood. The origin of this receptor is an elderly woman with acute or convalescent COVID-19. The CDR3 DNA reads TGCAGCGGAGGGGGCCCTGAAGCTTTCTTT. Protein: CSGGGPEAFF. Variable domain in full (rest from reference TRBV29-1 and TRBJ1-1): SAVISQKPSRDICQRGTSLTIQCQVDSQVTMMFWYRQQPGQSLTLIATANQGSEATYESGFVIDKFPISRPNLTFSTLTVSNMSPEDSSIYLCSGGGPEAFFGQGTRLTVV.